A single sample is the source of the 2 T cell receptor beta chains below, sequenced in a study of T cells in Graves' hyperthyroidism and ophthalmopathy. Amplification targeted TCR beta CDR3 regions from RNA transcripts. First-round RT-PCR with HTBI primers amplified the TCR CDR3 region. Using its own MiXCR run on the multiplex PCR reads, TCRdb lists one record per CDR3 protein. This table holds 500,000 to 800,000 distinct CDR3 sequences, roughly 15% found once. Sequenced material: blood. The receptor source for this set is a woman aged 45-65 years with Graves' ophthalmopathy.

This clonotype was counted only a few times. This chain joins TRBV25-1 and TRBJ2-4; TRBD2 might be the D (7 bases). Germline-derived CDR1 and CDR2 are MGHDK and SYGVNS. V shed 1 base and J shed 0 bases, with 19 bases lying between them. This CDR3 region has 19 residues. The CDR3 coding sequence is TGTGCCAGCAGTGAATCGGCCTTGGGGGGGGCTACAGCCAAAAACATTCAGTACTTC. This encodes CASSESALGGATAKNIQYF.

This clonotype was picked up many times. The J gene is TRBJ1-3, the V gene TRBV30; D ambiguous. Trimming shortened V by 2 bases and J by 9 bases, and 14 bases separated the two germline ends. The CDR3 contains 13 residues. In germline, CDR1 is GTSNPN, CDR2 SVGIG (reference sequence). The CDR3 protein is CAWSPIALGTIYF. CDR3 nucleotide sequence: TGTGCCTGGAGTCCCATCGCTTTGGGCACCATATATTTT.